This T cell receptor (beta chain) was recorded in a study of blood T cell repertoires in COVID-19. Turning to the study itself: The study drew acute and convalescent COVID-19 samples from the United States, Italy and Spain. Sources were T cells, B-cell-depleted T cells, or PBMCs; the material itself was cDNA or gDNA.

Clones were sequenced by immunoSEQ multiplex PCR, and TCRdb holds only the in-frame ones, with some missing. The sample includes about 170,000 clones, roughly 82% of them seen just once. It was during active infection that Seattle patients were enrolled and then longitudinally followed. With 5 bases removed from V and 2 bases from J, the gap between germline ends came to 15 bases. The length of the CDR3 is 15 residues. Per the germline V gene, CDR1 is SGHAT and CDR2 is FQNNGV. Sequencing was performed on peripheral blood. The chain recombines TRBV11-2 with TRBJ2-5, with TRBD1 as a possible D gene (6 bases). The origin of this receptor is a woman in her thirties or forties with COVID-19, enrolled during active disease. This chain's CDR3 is CASSPWTEQQETQYF. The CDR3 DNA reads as TGTGCCAGCAGCCCTTGGACAGAGCAGCAAGAGACCCAGTACTTC.